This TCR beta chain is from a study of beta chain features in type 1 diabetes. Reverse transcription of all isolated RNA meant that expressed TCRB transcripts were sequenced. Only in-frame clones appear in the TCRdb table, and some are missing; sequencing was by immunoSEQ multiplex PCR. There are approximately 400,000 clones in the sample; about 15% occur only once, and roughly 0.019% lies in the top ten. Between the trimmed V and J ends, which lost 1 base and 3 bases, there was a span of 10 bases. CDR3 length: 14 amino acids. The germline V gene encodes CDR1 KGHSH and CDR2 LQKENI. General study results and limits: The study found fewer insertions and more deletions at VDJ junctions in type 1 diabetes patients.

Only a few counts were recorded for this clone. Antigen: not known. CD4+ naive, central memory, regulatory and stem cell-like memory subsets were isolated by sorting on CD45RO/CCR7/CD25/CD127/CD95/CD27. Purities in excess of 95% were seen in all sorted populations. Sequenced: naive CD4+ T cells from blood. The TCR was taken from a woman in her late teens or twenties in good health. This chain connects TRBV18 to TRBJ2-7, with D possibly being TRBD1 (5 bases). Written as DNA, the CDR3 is TGTGCCAGCTCACCACAGGGGAATCTCTACGAGCAGTACTTC. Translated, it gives CASSPQGNLYEQYF.